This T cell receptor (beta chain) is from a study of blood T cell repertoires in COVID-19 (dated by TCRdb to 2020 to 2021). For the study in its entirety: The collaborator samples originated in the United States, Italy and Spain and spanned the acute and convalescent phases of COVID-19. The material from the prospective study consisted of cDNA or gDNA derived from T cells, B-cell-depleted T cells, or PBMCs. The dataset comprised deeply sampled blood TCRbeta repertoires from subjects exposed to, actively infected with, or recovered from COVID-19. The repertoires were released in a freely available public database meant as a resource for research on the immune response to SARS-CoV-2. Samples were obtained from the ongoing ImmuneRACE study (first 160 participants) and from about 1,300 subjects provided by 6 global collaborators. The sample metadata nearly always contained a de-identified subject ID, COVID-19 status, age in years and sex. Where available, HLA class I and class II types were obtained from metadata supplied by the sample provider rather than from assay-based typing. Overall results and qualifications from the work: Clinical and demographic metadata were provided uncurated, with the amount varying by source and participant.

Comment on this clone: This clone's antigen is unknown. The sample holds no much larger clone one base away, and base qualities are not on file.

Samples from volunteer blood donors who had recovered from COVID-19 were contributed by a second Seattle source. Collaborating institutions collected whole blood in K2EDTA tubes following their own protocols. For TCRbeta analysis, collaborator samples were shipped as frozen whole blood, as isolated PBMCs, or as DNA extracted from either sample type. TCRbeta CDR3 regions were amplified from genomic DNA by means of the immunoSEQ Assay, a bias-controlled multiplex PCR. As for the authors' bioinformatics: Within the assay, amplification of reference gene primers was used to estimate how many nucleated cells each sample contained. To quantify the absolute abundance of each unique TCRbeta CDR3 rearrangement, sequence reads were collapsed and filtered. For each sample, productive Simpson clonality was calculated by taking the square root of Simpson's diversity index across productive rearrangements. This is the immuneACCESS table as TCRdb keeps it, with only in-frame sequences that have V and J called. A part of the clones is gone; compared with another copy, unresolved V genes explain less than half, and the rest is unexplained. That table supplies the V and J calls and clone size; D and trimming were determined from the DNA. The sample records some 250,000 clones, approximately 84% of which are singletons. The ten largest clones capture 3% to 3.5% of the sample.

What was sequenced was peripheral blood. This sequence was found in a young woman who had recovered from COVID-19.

The CDR3 protein: CAWSRKGDRGNGYTF. The base sequence is TGTGCCTGGAGCCGAAAAGGGGACAGGGGTAATGGCTACACCTTC. The chain is assembled from TRBV30 and TRBJ1-2, with 10 bases aligning to TRBD1. The CDR3 covers 15 residues, taking in both the cysteine and the phenylalanine. Only the CDR3 DNA is retained, 45 bases long and in frame from the first base. Taken from the germline V gene (reference sequence), the CDR1 and CDR2 loops are GTSNPN and SVGIG. After removal of 3 bases from V and 6 bases from J, the junction retains 10 bases not matched to a gene.